This TCR beta chain is from a study of blood T cell repertoires in COVID-19. Germline V gives CDR1 LNHDA, CDR2 SQIVND (reference sequence). The CDR3 totals 15 residues. Trimming pared 1 base from V and 1 base from J, leaving 10 bases between. Profiled with immunoSEQ multiplex PCR; TCRdb holds only in-frame clones, not every one. The data hold 150,000 to 200,000 clones, with 70% to 90% observed a single time. In its sample, this clone was seen a few times. Source material: peripheral blood. This clonotype was obtained from a middle-aged man with active or convalescent COVID-19. The rearrangement uses TRBV19 and TRBJ1-1; tentatively, D is TRBD1 (6 bases). The CDR3 DNA sequence: TGTGCCAGTAGTATAGCGGCCAGGGGGAACACTGAAGCTTTCTTT. It translates to CASSIAARGNTEAFF.